The clone carrying this TCR beta chain was observed a single time. Its antigen is unidentified. The junction differs from germline at one of its ends, possibly a read error. These data are taken from a study of blood T cells in healthy people across ages. Primers used in a second PCR of roughly 6 to 11 cycles were a sample-barcoded 5' primer and a J-beta primer mix. Each cDNA molecule carried a tag from a template-switch adaptor that contained 12 random nucleotides. The yield of each sample was at least 3 million CDR3-containing paired-end reads. MiXCR, applied by TCRdb to the 5' RACE reads, yields one record per CDR3 protein. The sample yields some 780,000 distinct CDR3 sequences, 56% seen once. Overall study findings and caveats: CMV infection status of these donors was not known. Per million T cells, TCR beta diversity dropped about linearly as age rose.

Sequenced input: blood. This TCR was recovered from a middle-aged man in good health.

The CDR3 sequence is CASSVSPGGSRANVLTF. The CDR3 region has the DNA TGTGCCAGCAGTGTATCCCCAGGGGGCTCTAGGGCCAACGTCCTGACTTTC. The V call is TRBV6-4, the J call TRBJ2-6; 8 bases line up with TRBD1. In germline, CDR1 is MRHNA, CDR2 SNTAGT. CDR3 length: 17 amino acids.